The clone carrying this T cell receptor beta chain was counted at least ten times. The antigen is unknown. The data were obtained in a study of T cells in Graves' hyperthyroidism and ophthalmopathy. The study, taken as a whole, reports: The model made its ophthalmopathy prediction, and onset followed a median approximately 7 months later.

The source material, RNA transcripts, was used to amplify TCR beta CDR3 regions. When the TCR CDR3 underwent first-round RT-PCR, the HTBI primer set was used. In TCRdb, the multiplex PCR reads were re-called with MiXCR into one record per CDR3 protein. This sample has some 420,000 distinct CDR3 sequences, with roughly an eighth found just once. Clinicians diagnosed patients from clinical symptoms, serum thyroxine and TRAb, thyroid ultrasound and orbital computed tomography. The V and J ends lost 1 base and 0 bases respectively, with 18 bases between them. This CDR3 has 18 amino acids. Germline loops: CDR1 SGHRS, CDR2 YFSETQ.

The rearrangement links TRBV5-1 to TRBJ2-3, with D perhaps matching TRBD1 or TRBD2 (6 bases each). Input material: blood. This sequence was found in a woman between 18 and 29 years old with Graves' hyperthyroidism. The CDR3 spells CASSLNVRGRGSTDTQYF. The DNA of the CDR3 is TGCGCCAGCAGCTTGAACGTTCGGGGGCGCGGTAGCACAGATACGCAGTATTTT.